The source of this TCR beta chain is a study of blood T cell repertoires in COVID-19. Generated by immunoSEQ multiplex PCR, the TCRdb table keeps only in-frame clones and is missing some. The sample lists 40,000 to 55,000 clones, roughly 91% occurring once. CDR1 SQVTM and CDR2 ANQGSEA come from the germline V gene. The ends were cut back, 5 bases at V and 0 bases at J, with 10 bases in the middle. CDR3 size: 13 residues. The receptor's source is a man aged 50-59 years with active COVID-19. The sample consisted of peripheral blood. The chain is built from TRBV29-1 and TRBJ1-1, with no clear D. As DNA, the CDR3 is TGCAGCGTTCGACTGATAATGAACACTGAAGCTTTCTTT. It is translated as CSVRLIMNTEAFF. Using reference TRBV29-1 and TRBJ1-1 for the parts outside the CDR3, the full variable domain is SAVISQKPSRDICQRGTSLTIQCQVDSQVTMMFWYRQQPGQSLTLIATANQGSEATYESGFVIDKFPISRPNLTFSTLTVSNMSPEDSSIYLCSVRLIMNTEAFFGQGTRLTVV.